This TCR beta chain originates from a study of CD8+CD57+ T cells in acquired aplastic anemia. Study at large: Sorted CD4+ plus CD8+ cells gave DNA averaging roughly 3.2 ug. Notes on the study in general: Patients had roughly 31 CD8+ CDR3 sequences in common with controls (the shared set). Simpson's diversity of CD8+ cells was not significantly different in patients compared with controls.

CD8+CD57+ cell expansion, shown by flow cytometry, had occurred in the patients selected for sequencing. There was no therapy given to any patient before the blood sampling took place. This clonotype was observed a few times. Its matching antigen is unknown. The CDR3 contains 16 residues. CDR1 is SGHDT and CDR2 is YYEEEE in the germline V gene. Trimming removed 1 base from V and 1 base from J, with 9 bases in between. CDR3 and TCR beta VDJ profiling relied on genomic DNA as the template. TCRdb reprocessed the reads with MiXCR, giving one entry per CDR3 protein. Of under 500,000 distinct CDR3 sequences in the sample, over 25% are singletons; the top ten hold about 0.8%.

This clonotype was obtained from a human donor with aplastic anemia. The chain couples TRBV5-6 to TRBJ2-6; D unresolved. Sequencing was done on a sample of sorted CD4+, CD8+, or CD8+CD57+ T cells (not recorded which) from PBMCs. The CDR3 loop reads CASSLRLVSGANVLTF. The CDR3, as DNA: TGTGCCAGCAGCTTGAGGCTGGTTTCTGGGGCCAACGTCCTGACTTTC.